Following are 24 T cell receptor beta chains from one sample sequenced in a study of blood T cell repertoires in COVID-19. Clones were read by immunoSEQ multiplex PCR, and TCRdb kept only the in-frame ones, dropping some. The sample consists of some 65,000 clones, over 85% of them appearing once. Sequenced input: peripheral blood. These receptors all stem from a man in his 70s with active COVID-19.

The gene calls are TRBV6-2 or TRBV6-3 and TRBJ2-3, with 10 bases aligning to TRBD2. The trim removed 3 bases at V and 0 bases at J, leaving 9 bases unmatched. Germline V gene data show CDR1 as MNHEY and CDR2 as SVGEGT. The CDR3 length is 18 residues. CDR3 sequence (DNA): TGTGCCAGCAGTTATACGGCTAGCGGGGGTTTGAGCACAGATACGCAGTATTTT. This gives the protein CASSYTASGGLSTDTQYF.

This sequence joins TRBV29-1 and TRBJ1-1; a possible D gene is TRBD1 (6 bases). Germline V gene lookup returns CDR1 SQVTM and CDR2 ANQGSEA. The V end lost 6 bases, the J end lost 1 base, and 12 bases lay between the germline ends. This CDR3 has 13 residues. The CDR3 spells CSVDYRENTEAFF. In nucleotides, the CDR3 is TGCAGCGTGGATTACAGGGAGAACACTGAAGCTTTCTTT.

The V call is TRBV5-5, the J call TRBJ1-1, with D unclear. Trimming pared 1 base from V and 5 bases from J, leaving 9 bases between. CDR1 is SGHKS and CDR2 is YYEKEE in the germline V gene (reference sequence). The CDR3 has 13 amino acids. The CDR3 region is CASSLWVETEAFF. The CDR3 nucleotides are TGTGCCAGCAGCTTGTGGGTGGAGACTGAAGCTTTCTTT. Together with reference TRBV5-5 and TRBJ1-1, the CDR3 gives the full variable domain: DAGVTQSPTHLIKTRGQQVTLRCSPISGHKSVSWYQQVLGQGPQFIFQYYEKEERGRGNFPDRFSARQFPNYSSELNVNALLLGDSALYLCASSLWVETEAFFGQGTRLTVV.

CDR3 coding DNA: TGTGCCATCAGTGAGTCGATAGTCTTTGCAGGGTACACTGAAGCTTTCTTT. Amino acids: CAISESIVFAGYTEAFF. This chain connects TRBV10-3 to TRBJ1-1; D might be TRBD1 (5 bases). Germline assignment: CDR1 ENHRY and CDR2 SYGVKD. The V gene lost 0 bases and the J gene lost 3 bases, with 17 bases spanning the gap. The CDR3 length is 17 residues.

The chain has TRBV6-2 or TRBV6-3 and TRBJ2-5; D possibly corresponds to TRBD1 (5 bases). The CDR3 spans 14 residues. Trimming took off 5 bases at V and 7 bases at J, with 17 bases between the two ends. Germline V gives CDR1 MNHEY, CDR2 SVGEGT. The CDR3 spells CASSPTGSLGTQYF. The CDR3 DNA reads as TGTGCCAGCAGTCCAACAGGATCTTTAGGGACCCAGTACTTC.

The rearrangement joins TRBV3-1 (or the pseudogene TRBV3-2) to TRBJ1-5; D might be TRBD1 (6 bases). Germline V gene data show CDR1 as LGHDT and CDR2 as YNNKEL (reference sequence). V was trimmed by 4 bases and J by 1 base, leaving 11 bases between them. This CDR3 is built from 15 residues. The CDR3 bases are TGTGCCAGCAGCCCCGGGGGGACAAGCAATCAGCCCCAGCATTTT. Encoded protein: CASSPGGTSNQPQHF.

The chain has TRBV29-1 and TRBJ1-3, with a tentative D call TRBD1 (5 bases). Trimming removed 6 bases from V and 0 bases from J, with 9 bases in between. The CDR3 spans 13 residues. Germline CDR1 reads SQVTM; CDR2 reads ANQGSEA. The CDR3 region is CSVGQSSGNTIYF. The CDR3 DNA reads as TGCAGCGTAGGACAAAGCTCTGGAAACACCATATATTTT.

This chain connects TRBV2 to TRBJ2-5, with D possibly being TRBD2 (9 bases). Germline V gives CDR1 SNHLY, CDR2 FYNNEI. Trimming stripped 6 bases from V and 5 bases from J, with 16 bases between. The CDR3 runs to 14 residues. CDR3 amino acids: CASRGQAGGETQYF. Written as DNA, the CDR3 is TGTGCCAGCAGGGGACAGGCGGGAGGGGAGACCCAGTACTTC. Based on the CDR3 plus reference TRBV2 and TRBJ2-5, the full variable domain is EPEVTQTPSHQVTQMGQEVILRCVPISNHLYFYWYRQILGQKVEFLVSFYNNEISEKSEIFDDQFSVERPDGSNFTLKIRSTKLEDSAMYFCASRGQAGGETQYFGPGTRLLVL.

The chain recombines TRBV7-2 with TRBJ2-7; 8 nucleotides align to TRBD2. In germline, CDR1 is SGHTA, CDR2 FQGNSA. Unmatched junction bases numbered 6, after V lost 5 bases and J lost 0 bases. This CDR3 contains 15 residues. The CDR3 bases are TGTGCCAGCAGCACAGCGGGGGCGAACTCCTACGAGCAGTACTTC. This sequence encodes CASSTAGANSYEQYF.

The genes are TRBV27 and TRBJ2-7; no reliable D call. Germline CDR1 is MNHEY and CDR2 is SMNVEV (reference sequence). V lost 3 bases to trimming and J lost 1 base, with 7 bases between them. This CDR3 is 13 amino acids long. Here the CDR3 DNA reads TGTGCCAGCAGTTTTCCAGGTTCCTACGAGCAGTACTTC. Its translation is CASSFPGSYEQYF.

The chain employs TRBV28 and TRBJ1-3, with 7 nucleotides matching TRBD1. Germline trimming cut 6 bases from V and 0 bases from J; bases unmatched to any gene: 8. The germline V gene has CDR1 MDHEN and CDR2 SYDVKM. CDR3 length equals 16 residues. DNA for the CDR3: TGTGCCAGCAGATCAACGGGACAGTCCTCTGGAAACACCATATATTTT. Protein: CASRSTGQSSGNTIYF.

V is TRBV7-2 and J is TRBJ2-2; TRBD2 might be the D (5 bases). Germline V gene data show CDR1 as SGHTA and CDR2 as FQGNSA. The V and J ends lost 6 bases and 9 bases respectively, with 11 bases between them. This CDR3 has 12 residues. The CDR3 bases are TGTGCCAGCAGTCCCCCGGGAAGGGAGCTGTTTTTT. Translation gives CASSPPGRELFF.

In its sample, this clone was seen a few times. The V gene is TRBV5-4, the J gene TRBJ1-2; D not resolved. The V and J ends lost 2 bases and 4 bases respectively, with 12 bases between them. The CDR3 is 14 residues long. Germline-derived CDR1 and CDR2 are SGHNT and YYREEE (reference sequence). CDR3 region: CASSFPDNFYGYTF. The DNA for the CDR3 is TGTGCCAGCAGCTTTCCCGACAACTTCTATGGCTACACCTTC.

The chain carries TRBV10-3 and TRBJ2-3; TRBD1 matches 12 bases. The CDR3 loop spans 18 amino acids. Germline V lookup: CDR1 ENHRY, CDR2 SYGVKD. The ends lost 6 bases at V and 3 bases at J; junction bases unmatched: 13. The chain's CDR3 is CAIRVTGTGGLWTDTQYF. The CDR3 nucleotides are TGTGCCATCAGAGTTACCGGGACAGGGGGCTTGTGGACAGATACGCAGTATTTT.

This chain joins TRBV7-3 and TRBJ2-5; 7 bases match TRBD2. Germline V gene data show CDR1 as SGHTA and CDR2 as FQGTGA. This CDR3 is 13 amino acids long. After removal of 5 bases from V and 4 bases from J, the junction contained 4 bases not matched to a gene. The DNA for the CDR3 is TGTGCCAGCAGCGGGACTATCGGAGAGACCCAGTACTTC. This encodes CASSGTIGETQYF.

The chain has TRBV27 and TRBJ2-7; D gene uncertain. Per germline, CDR1 MNHEY and CDR2 SMNVEV (reference sequence). The V gene lost 5 bases and the J gene lost 3 bases, with 11 bases spanning the gap. This CDR3 region has 13 residues. In DNA form, the CDR3 reads TGTGCCAGCAGTCGCACGGTAGTCTACGAGCAGTACTTC. This sequence encodes CASSRTVVYEQYF.

This chain links TRBV4-3 with TRBJ1-4; no clear D. Trimming removed 2 bases from V and 8 bases from J, with 9 bases in between. The CDR3 is 13 residues long. Per the germline V gene, CDR1 is LGHNA and CDR2 is YSLEER. This CDR3 is CASSQLGAEKLFF. CDR3 coding DNA: TGCGCCAGCAGCCAACTCGGAGCCGAAAAACTGTTTTTT.

The gene calls are TRBV6-2 or TRBV6-3 and TRBJ1-4; D gene uncertain. V was shortened by 4 bases and J by 4 bases, with 10 bases between the two germline ends. This CDR3 region has 14 residues. CDR1 is MNHEY, CDR2 SVGEGT, per germline. CDR3 sequence: CASSSYEGNEKLFF. The CDR3 nucleotides are TGTGCCAGCAGTTCATACGAGGGTAATGAAAAACTGTTTTTT.

This chain uses TRBV3-1 (or the pseudogene TRBV3-2) with TRBJ2-2; 10 bases are a match to TRBD2. V lost 5 bases, J lost 2 bases, and 5 bases stayed unmatched. This CDR3 contains 16 residues. Germline V CDR1 and CDR2: LGHDT, YNNKEL (reference sequence). The CDR3, as DNA: TGTGCCAGCAGCACCCTAGCGGGGGTAAACACCGGGGAGCTGTTTTTT. It specifies CASSTLAGVNTGELFF.

This chain connects TRBV7-9 to TRBJ1-2; a weak D match, TRBD1 (6 bases). The germline V gene has CDR1 SEHNR and CDR2 FQNEAQ (reference sequence). V lost 10 bases, J lost 4 bases, and 13 bases lay in between. The CDR3 runs 12 residues. The CDR3 nucleotides are TGTGCCACTGGGGGGGGCGCCTATGGCTACACCTTC. Amino acids: CATGGGAYGYTF.

The chain has TRBV5-1 and TRBJ2-2; TRBD1 matches 11 bases. The CDR3 loop spans 15 amino acids. V lost 2 bases to trimming and J lost 6 bases; unmatched junction nucleotides: 3. Germline lookup yields CDR1 SGHRS and CDR2 YFSETQ. Written as DNA, the CDR3 is TGCGCCAGCAGCTTAGCGGGACAGGGGGCCGGGGAGCTGTTTTTT. As protein: CASSLAGQGAGELFF. Supplemented by reference TRBV5-1 and TRBJ2-2, the full variable domain reads KAGVTQTPRYLIKTRGQQVTLSCSPISGHRSVSWYQQTPGQGLQFLFEYFSETQRNKGNFPGRFSGRQFSNSRSEMNVSTLELGDSALYLCASSLAGQGAGELFFGEGSRLTVL.

The chain is built from TRBV29-1 and TRBJ2-3; 9 bases match TRBD1. The CDR3 loop spans 13 amino acids. Losses at the gene ends were 8 bases for V and 4 bases for J; bases not matched to a gene: 7. Germline V CDR1 and CDR2: SQVTM, ANQGSEA. CDR3 region: CSSTGGSADTQYF. CDR3 DNA sequence: TGCAGCTCGACAGGGGGGTCTGCAGATACGCAGTATTTT.

This clone has a single count. The chain uses TRBV6-4 and TRBJ2-2; a possible D gene is TRBD1 (5 bases). CDR1 MRHNA and CDR2 SNTAGT come from the germline V gene. The CDR3 totals 13 residues. V lost 6 bases to trimming and J lost 6 bases, with 11 bases between them. The CDR3: CASSIQVSGELFF. The CDR3 nucleotides read TGTGCCAGCAGCATACAGGTATCCGGGGAGCTGTTTTTT.

In its sample, this clone was seen a few times. CDR3 region: CASSPLAGGISYNEQFF. The CDR3 coding sequence is TGTGCCAGCTCACCTCTAGCGGGGGGGATTTCCTACAATGAGCAGTTCTTC. The V call is TRBV18, the J call TRBJ2-1, with TRBD2 matching 12 bases. Germline-derived CDR1 and CDR2 are KGHSH and LQKENI. CDR3 length equals 17 residues. V lost 3 bases and J lost 1; bases outside the gene matches: 4.